These 9 T cell receptor beta chains were all obtained from the same sample, sequenced in a study of control samples from healthy donors and cancer patients. This table comes from immunoSEQ multiplex PCR, and its TCRdb copy is limited to in-frame clones, with some not included. The repertoire holds roughly 86,000 clones, with more than 80% as singletons. The specimen sequenced was blood. All receptors derive from a woman aged 25 to 39 in good health.

The chain combines TRBV5-1 with TRBJ2-1; 10 bases fit TRBD2. This CDR3 is 15 amino acids long. V dropped 0 bases and J dropped 8; count of bases not matched to a gene: 5. Per germline, CDR1 SGHRS and CDR2 YFSETQ. The CDR3: CASSLGLAGVHEQFF. The CDR3 DNA reads TGCGCCAGCAGCTTGGGTCTAGCGGGAGTGCATGAGCAGTTCTTC.

This chain joins TRBV28 and TRBJ2-1, with D possibly being TRBD1 (5 bases). The germline V gene encodes CDR1 MDHEN and CDR2 SYDVKM. The length of the CDR3 is 14 residues. Trimming cost V 9 bases and J 7 bases, with 19 bases left between them. The CDR3 protein is CASFVQGVGNEQFF. CDR3 sequence (DNA): TGTGCCAGTTTTGTGCAGGGCGTAGGTAATGAGCAGTTCTTC.

This chain joins TRBV5-1 and TRBJ1-2, with unresolved D. Trimming took 3 bases from V and 4 from J, leaving 10 bases between them. This CDR3 is 13 amino acids long. Germline assignment: CDR1 SGHRS and CDR2 YFSETQ. The CDR3 sequence is CASSSLDGYGYTF. DNA of the CDR3: TGCGCCAGCAGCTCTCTGGACGGCTATGGCTACACCTTC.

This clone was observed once. J is TRBJ2-1 and V is TRBV18, with 13 bases matching TRBD2. The CDR3 extends over 17 amino acids. Germline V lookup: CDR1 KGHSH, CDR2 LQKENI. V gave up 4 bases and J gave up 6 bases; unmatched junction bases: 9. CDR3 nucleotide sequence: TGTGCCAGCTCACAGTGGACTAGCGGGAGAGTCGGCAATGAGCAGTTCTTC. The encoded protein is CASSQWTSGRVGNEQFF.

The rearrangement joins TRBV5-1 to TRBJ2-2, with 7 bases aligning to TRBD1. Germline lookup yields CDR1 SGHRS and CDR2 YFSETQ. The CDR3 has 16 amino acids. V gave up 0 bases and J gave up 1 base; unmatched junction bases: 3. CDR3 sequence: CASSLATGRNTGELFF. For the CDR3, the DNA is TGCGCCAGCAGCTTGGCGACAGGGAGGAACACCGGGGAGCTGTTTTTT.

This clone appeared a single time. The V call is TRBV2, the J call TRBJ1-2; a possible D gene is TRBD1 (5 bases). Looked up from germline, CDR1 is SNHLY and CDR2 is FYNNEI. V was shortened by 5 bases and J by 5 bases, with 18 bases between the two germline ends. The CDR3 runs 15 residues. The CDR3 DNA sequence: TGTGCCAGCAGTTCGACGACAGCGTTCGGGTATGGCTACACCTTC. It yields the protein CASSSTTAFGYGYTF.

This chain uses TRBV6-5 with TRBJ1-2; D is undetermined. This CDR3 has 14 amino acids. The ends were cut back, 6 bases at V and 8 bases at J, with 19 bases in the middle. Germline V lookup: CDR1 MNHEY, CDR2 SVGAGI. The CDR3 here is CASSHLVFMWGYTF. The CDR3, as DNA: TGTGCCAGCAGCCACCTCGTTTTTATGTGGGGCTACACCTTC.

V and J are TRBV6-5 and TRBJ2-7, with a weak D call TRBD1 (6 bases). The CDR3 totals 13 residues. Per the germline V gene, CDR1 is MNHEY and CDR2 is SVGAGI. V gave up 5 bases and J gave up 3 bases, with 11 bases separating them. The CDR3 DNA follows: TGTGCCAGCAGTACAGGGCGATTCTACGAGCAGTACTTC. Its protein product is CASSTGRFYEQYF.

With respect to this clone: The same CDR3 also results from other DNA sequences found in this sample. This rearrangement joins TRBV18 to TRBJ1-1; possibly TRBD1 for D (5 bases). Trimming pared 5 bases from V and 8 bases from J, leaving 9 bases between. Germline V gene sequence: CDR1 KGHSH, CDR2 LQKENI. The CDR3 covers 11 residues. The chain's CDR3 is CASSSQGEAFF. In DNA, the CDR3 is TGTGCCAGCTCATCCCAGGGCGAAGCTTTCTTT.